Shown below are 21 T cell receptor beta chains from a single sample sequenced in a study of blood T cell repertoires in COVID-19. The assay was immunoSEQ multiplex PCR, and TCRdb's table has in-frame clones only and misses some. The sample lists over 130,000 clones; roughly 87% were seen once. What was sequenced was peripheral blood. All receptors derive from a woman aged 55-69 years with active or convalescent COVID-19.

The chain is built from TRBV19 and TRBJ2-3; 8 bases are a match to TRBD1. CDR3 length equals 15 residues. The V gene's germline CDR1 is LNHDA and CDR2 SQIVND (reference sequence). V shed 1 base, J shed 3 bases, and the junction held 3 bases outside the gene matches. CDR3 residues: CASSIAQGATDTQYF. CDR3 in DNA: TGTGCCAGTAGTATAGCCCAGGGGGCGACAGATACGCAGTATTTT.

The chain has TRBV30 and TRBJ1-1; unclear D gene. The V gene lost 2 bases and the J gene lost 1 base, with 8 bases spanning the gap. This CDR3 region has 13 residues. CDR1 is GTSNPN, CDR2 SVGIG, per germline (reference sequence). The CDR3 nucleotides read TGTGCCTGGAGTCGCAGCGAGAACACTGAAGCTTTCTTT. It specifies CAWSRSENTEAFF.

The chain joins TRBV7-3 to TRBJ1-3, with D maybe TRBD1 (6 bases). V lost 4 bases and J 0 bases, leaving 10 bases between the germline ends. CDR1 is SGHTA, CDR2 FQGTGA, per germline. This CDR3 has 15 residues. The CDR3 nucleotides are TGTGCCAGCAGCTCTACAGGGCCCTCTGGAAACACCATATATTTT. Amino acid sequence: CASSSTGPSGNTIYF.

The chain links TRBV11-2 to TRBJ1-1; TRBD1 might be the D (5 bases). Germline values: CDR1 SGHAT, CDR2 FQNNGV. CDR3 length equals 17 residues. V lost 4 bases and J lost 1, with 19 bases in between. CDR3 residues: CASSYNAPRQRNTEAFF. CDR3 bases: TGTGCCAGCAGCTATAACGCCCCCAGACAGAGGAACACTGAAGCTTTCTTT.

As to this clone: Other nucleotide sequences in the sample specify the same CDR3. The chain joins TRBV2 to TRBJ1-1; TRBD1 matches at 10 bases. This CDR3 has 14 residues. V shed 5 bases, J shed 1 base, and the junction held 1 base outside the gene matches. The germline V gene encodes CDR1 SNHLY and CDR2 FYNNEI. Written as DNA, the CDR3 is TGTGCCAGCAGTCGGGACAGGGGGAACACTGAAGCTTTCTTT. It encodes CASSRDRGNTEAFF.

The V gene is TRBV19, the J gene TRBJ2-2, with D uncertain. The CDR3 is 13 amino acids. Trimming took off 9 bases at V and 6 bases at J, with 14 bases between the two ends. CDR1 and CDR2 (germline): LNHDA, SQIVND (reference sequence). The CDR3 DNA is TGTGCCAGCGCAGCGAGAGTGGCCGGGGAGCTGTTTTTT. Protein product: CASAARVAGELFF.

The CDR3 sequence: CSASISGEETQYF. CDR3 nucleotides: TGCAGTGCTAGTATTAGCGGGGAAGAGACCCAGTACTTC. This chain connects TRBV20-1 to TRBJ2-5; 8 nucleotides agree with TRBD2. The CDR3 extends over 13 amino acids. J lost 3 bases, V lost 3 bases, and 3 bases had no gene match. CDR1 is DFQATT and CDR2 is SNEGSKA in the germline V gene (reference sequence).

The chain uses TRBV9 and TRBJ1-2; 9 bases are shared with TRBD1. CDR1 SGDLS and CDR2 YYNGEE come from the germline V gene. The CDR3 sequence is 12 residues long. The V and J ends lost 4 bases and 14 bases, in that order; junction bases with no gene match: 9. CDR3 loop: CASSPWEGTGTF. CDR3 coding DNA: TGTGCCAGCAGCCCCTGGGAGGGGACAGGGACCTTC. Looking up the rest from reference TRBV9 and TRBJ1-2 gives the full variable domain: DSGVTQTPKHLITATGQRVTLRCSPRSGDLSVYWYQQSLDQGLQFLIQYYNGEERAKGNILERFSAQQFPDLHSELNLSSLELGDSALYFCASSPWEGTGTFGSGTRLTVV.

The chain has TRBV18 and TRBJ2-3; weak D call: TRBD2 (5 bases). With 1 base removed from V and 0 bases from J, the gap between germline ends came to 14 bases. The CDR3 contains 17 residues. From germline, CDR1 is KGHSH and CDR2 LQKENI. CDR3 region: CASSPLGIATSTDTQYF. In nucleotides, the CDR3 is TGTGCCAGCTCACCACTGGGGATAGCGACTAGCACAGATACGCAGTATTTT.

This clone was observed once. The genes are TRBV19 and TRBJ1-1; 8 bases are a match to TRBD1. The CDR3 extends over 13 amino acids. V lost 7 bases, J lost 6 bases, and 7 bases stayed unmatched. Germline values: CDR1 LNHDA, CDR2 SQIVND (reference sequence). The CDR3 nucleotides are TGTGCCAGTATCGGGCAGGGGGCGGCTGAAGCTTTCTTT. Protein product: CASIGQGAAEAFF.

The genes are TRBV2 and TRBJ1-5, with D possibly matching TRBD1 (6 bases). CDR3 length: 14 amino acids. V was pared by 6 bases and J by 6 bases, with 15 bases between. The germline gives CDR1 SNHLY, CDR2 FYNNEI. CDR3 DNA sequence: TGTGCCAGCAGCGGGCCAGGGGAGGGTCAGCCCCAGCATTTT. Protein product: CASSGPGEGQPQHF.

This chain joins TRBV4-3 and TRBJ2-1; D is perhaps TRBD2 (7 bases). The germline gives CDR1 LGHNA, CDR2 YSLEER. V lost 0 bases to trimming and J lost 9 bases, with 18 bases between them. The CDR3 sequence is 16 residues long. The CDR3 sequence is CASSQEGTRGDTEQFF. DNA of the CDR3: TGCGCCAGCAGCCAAGAGGGAACACGGGGGGACACTGAGCAGTTCTTC.

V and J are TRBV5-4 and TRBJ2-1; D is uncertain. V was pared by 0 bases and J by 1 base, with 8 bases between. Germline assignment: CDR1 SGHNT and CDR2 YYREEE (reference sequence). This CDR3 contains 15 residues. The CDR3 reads CASSLDSTSYNEQFF. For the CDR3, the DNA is TGTGCCAGCAGCTTGGACAGTACATCCTACAATGAGCAGTTCTTC.

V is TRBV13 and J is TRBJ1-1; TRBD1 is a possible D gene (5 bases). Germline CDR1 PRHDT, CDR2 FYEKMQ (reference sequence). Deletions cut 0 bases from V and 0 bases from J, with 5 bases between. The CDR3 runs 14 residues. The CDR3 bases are TGTGCCAGCAGCTTAGGACAGGTGAACACTGAAGCTTTCTTT. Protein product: CASSLGQVNTEAFF.

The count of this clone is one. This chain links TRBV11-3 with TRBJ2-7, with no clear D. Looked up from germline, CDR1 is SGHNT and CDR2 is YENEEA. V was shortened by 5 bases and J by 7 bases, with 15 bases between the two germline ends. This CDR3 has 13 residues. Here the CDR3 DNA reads TGTGCCAGCAGCCTCGAAGACTTGGGTGAGCAGTACTTC. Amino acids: CASSLEDLGEQYF.

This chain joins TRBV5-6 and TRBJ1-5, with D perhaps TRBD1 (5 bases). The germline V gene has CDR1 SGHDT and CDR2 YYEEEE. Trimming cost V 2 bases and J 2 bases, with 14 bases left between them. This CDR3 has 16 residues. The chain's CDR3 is CASSFYGAGGNQPQHF. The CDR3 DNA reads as TGTGCCAGCAGCTTCTATGGGGCTGGAGGCAATCAGCCCCAGCATTTT.

The CDR3 spells CASRDGQGGETQYF. In DNA, the CDR3 is TGTGCCAGCAGGGACGGACAGGGTGGAGAGACCCAGTACTTC. The chain employs TRBV6-5 and TRBJ2-5, with TRBD1 identical over 8 bases. This CDR3 is built from 14 residues. V dropped 6 bases and J dropped 4; count of bases not matched to a gene: 7. Germline V gives CDR1 MNHEY, CDR2 SVGAGI.

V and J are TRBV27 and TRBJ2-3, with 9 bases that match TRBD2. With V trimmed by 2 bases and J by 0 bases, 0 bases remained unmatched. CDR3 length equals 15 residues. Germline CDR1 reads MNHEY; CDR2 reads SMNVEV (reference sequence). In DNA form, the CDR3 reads TGTGCCAGCAGTTTACTAGCGGGGAGCACAGATACGCAGTATTTT. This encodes CASSLLAGSTDTQYF.

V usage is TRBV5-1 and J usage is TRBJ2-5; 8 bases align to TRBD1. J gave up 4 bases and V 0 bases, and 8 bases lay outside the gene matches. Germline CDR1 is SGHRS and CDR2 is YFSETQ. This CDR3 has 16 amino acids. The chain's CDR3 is CASSLASGGWGETQYF. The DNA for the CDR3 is TGCGCCAGCAGCTTGGCATCAGGGGGCTGGGGAGAGACCCAGTACTTC.

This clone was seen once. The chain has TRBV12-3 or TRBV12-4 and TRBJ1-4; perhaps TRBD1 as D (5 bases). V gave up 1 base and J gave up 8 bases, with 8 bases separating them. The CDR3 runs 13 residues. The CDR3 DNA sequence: TGTGCCAGCAGTTTAGGGACAACCGAAAAACTGTTTTTT. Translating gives CASSLGTTEKLFF.

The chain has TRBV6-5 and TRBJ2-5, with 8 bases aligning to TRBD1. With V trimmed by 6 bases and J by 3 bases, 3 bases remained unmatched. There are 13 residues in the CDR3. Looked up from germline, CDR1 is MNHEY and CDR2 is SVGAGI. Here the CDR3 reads CASSGDRKETQYF. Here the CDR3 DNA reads TGTGCCAGCAGCGGGGACAGGAAAGAGACCCAGTACTTC.